This is a list of T cell receptor beta chains from one sample in a study of regulatory T cells in long-lasting Graves disease. TCRdb used MiXCR to reprocess the multiplex PCR reads, holding one entry per CDR3 protein. The sample lists roughly 400,000 distinct CDR3 sequences, more than 20% seen once, with less than 25% in the top ten. The sequencing here drew on peripheral blood mononuclear cells (PBMCs), taken when the disease was refractory, from a patient treated with antithyroid drugs. These receptors came from a female donor with Graves disease. The CDR3 runs from the conserved cysteine through the conserved F or W. The order of the fields is J gene, D gene, V gene, clone size, CDR3 protein, CDR3 DNA. D genes are given only for firm matches. Some rows mark clone size as missing; the rest say once, few, many or name a class of expanded clone.

j_call: TRBJ2-5
d_call: NA
v_call: TRBV2
clone_size: many
cdr3_aa: CASSVGMGETQYF
cdr3_nt: TGTGCCAGCAGTGTCGGAATGGGAGAGACCCAGTACTTC

j_call: TRBJ2-5
d_call: NA
v_call: TRBV11-2
clone_size: many
cdr3_aa: CASSLVKETQYF
cdr3_nt: TGTGCCAGCAGCTTAGTCAAAGAGACCCAGTACTTC

j_call: TRBJ1-5
d_call: TRBD1
v_call: TRBV7-2
clone_size: NA
cdr3_aa: CASSEQPGTGFNQPQHF
cdr3_nt: TGTGCCAGCAGCGAACAGCCCGGGACAGGTTTTAATCAGCCCCAGCATTTT

j_call: TRBJ1-3
d_call: NA
v_call: TRBV10-1
clone_size: NA
cdr3_aa: CASKGAENTIYF
cdr3_nt: TGCGCCAGTAAAGGGGCTGAAAACACCATATATTTT

j_call: TRBJ1-5
d_call: NA
v_call: TRBV19
clone_size: few
cdr3_aa: CASSEGRDQPQHF
cdr3_nt: TGTGCCAGTAGCGAGGGGAGGGACCAGCCCCAGCATTTT

j_call: TRBJ1-5
d_call: TRBD1
v_call: TRBV2
clone_size: many
cdr3_aa: CASSADRGGQPQHF
cdr3_nt: TGTGCCAGCAGTGCCGACAGGGGAGGTCAGCCCCAGCATTTT

j_call: TRBJ1-2
d_call: NA
v_call: TRBV9
clone_size: NA
cdr3_aa: CASSVAELTPPHF
cdr3_nt: TGTGCCAGCAGCGTAGCGGAACTCACACCCCCTCACTTC

j_call: TRBJ1-4
d_call: NA
v_call: TRBV28
clone_size: many
cdr3_aa: CASSSTPGRSSNEKLFF
cdr3_nt: TGTGCCAGCAGTTCCACCCCCGGACGGTCGAGCAATGAAAAACTGTTTTTT

j_call: TRBJ1-5
d_call: TRBD1
v_call: TRBV20-1
clone_size: NA
cdr3_aa: CSAGDRGHQPQHF
cdr3_nt: TGCAGTGCTGGGGACAGGGGGCATCAGCCCCAGCATTTT

j_call: TRBJ1-1
d_call: NA
v_call: TRBV11-1
clone_size: few
cdr3_aa: CASKSRAQAEAFF
cdr3_nt: TGTGCCAGCAAGAGCCGGGCGCAGGCTGAAGCTTTCTTT

j_call: TRBJ1-1
d_call: NA
v_call: TRBV28
clone_size: NA
cdr3_aa: CASSPLRAGSTEAFF
cdr3_nt: TGTGCCAGCAGCCCACTGAGGGCCGGAAGCACTGAAGCTTTCTTT

j_call: TRBJ2-6
d_call: TRBD1
v_call: TRBV28
clone_size: many
cdr3_aa: CASSPVQDRAYSGANVLTF
cdr3_nt: TGTGCCAGCAGTCCCGTTCAGGACAGGGCCTACTCTGGGGCCAACGTCCTGACTTTC

j_call: TRBJ1-2
d_call: TRBD1
v_call: TRBV3-1
clone_size: many
cdr3_aa: CASSQGQGAGGYTF
cdr3_nt: TGTGCCAGCAGCCAGGGGCAGGGGGCGGGCGGCTACACCTTC

j_call: TRBJ2-7
d_call: NA
v_call: TRBV7-2
clone_size: NA
cdr3_aa: CASSWGTDYEQYF
cdr3_nt: TGTGCCAGCAGCTGGGGGACGGACTACGAGCAGTACTTC

j_call: TRBJ2-7
d_call: NA
v_call: TRBV2
clone_size: many
cdr3_aa: CASSDDYSGEQYF
cdr3_nt: TGTGCCAGCAGTGATGATTACTCGGGGGAGCAGTACTTC

j_call: TRBJ2-7
d_call: TRBD1
v_call: TRBV6-2/TRBV6-3
clone_size: many
cdr3_aa: CASSYQDRVLREQYF
cdr3_nt: TGTGCCAGCAGTTACCAGGACAGGGTGCTGAGGGAGCAGTACTTC

j_call: TRBJ1-1
d_call: TRBD1
v_call: TRBV18
clone_size: many
cdr3_aa: CASSPTTGRSNEAFF
cdr3_nt: TGTGCCAGCTCACCAACGACAGGGAGGAGTAATGAAGCTTTCTTT

j_call: TRBJ2-2
d_call: TRBD2
v_call: TRBV12-3/TRBV12-4
clone_size: few
cdr3_aa: CASSWALAGRPTGELFF
cdr3_nt: TGTGCCAGCAGCTGGGCACTAGCGGGTCGTCCCACCGGGGAGCTGTTTTTT

j_call: TRBJ2-4
d_call: NA
v_call: TRBV12-3/TRBV12-4
clone_size: many
cdr3_aa: CASSTVQGGAPKNIQYF
cdr3_nt: TGTGCCAGCAGCACAGTACAGGGTGGGGCGCCCAAAAACATTCAGTACTTC

j_call: TRBJ1-2
d_call: NA
v_call: TRBV20-1
clone_size: many
cdr3_aa: CSGENPNYGYTF
cdr3_nt: TGCAGTGGAGAGAATCCAAACTATGGCTACACCTTC

j_call: TRBJ1-1
d_call: NA
v_call: TRBV29-1
clone_size: many
cdr3_aa: CSVDRANTEAFF
cdr3_nt: TGCAGCGTTGACAGGGCGAACACTGAAGCTTTCTTT

j_call: TRBJ2-5
d_call: NA
v_call: TRBV11-2
clone_size: NA
cdr3_aa: CASSPDGNQETQYF
cdr3_nt: TGTGCCAGCAGCCCGGACGGCAACCAAGAGACCCAGTACTTC

j_call: TRBJ1-2
d_call: NA
v_call: TRBV30
clone_size: many
cdr3_aa: CAWSVLTGRSGYTF
cdr3_nt: TGTGCCTGGAGTGTACTAACAGGTCGGAGTGGCTACACCTTC

j_call: TRBJ1-4
d_call: TRBD1
v_call: TRBV20-1
clone_size: NA
cdr3_aa: CSARPRGTGSEKLFF
cdr3_nt: TGCAGTGCTAGACCCCGGGGGACAGGGTCTGAAAAACTGTTTTTT

j_call: TRBJ2-2
d_call: NA
v_call: TRBV7-9
clone_size: few
cdr3_aa: CASSPLQSGELFF
cdr3_nt: TGTGCCAGCAGCCCACTCCAGTCCGGGGAGCTGTTTTTT

j_call: TRBJ2-5
d_call: TRBD2
v_call: TRBV9
clone_size: NA
cdr3_aa: CASSVGLAGGETQYF
cdr3_nt: TGTGCCAGCAGCGTAGGACTAGCGGGAGGGGAGACCCAGTACTTC

j_call: TRBJ2-7
d_call: TRBD2
v_call: TRBV24-1
clone_size: many
cdr3_aa: CATSDTTSGEQYF
cdr3_nt: TGTGCCACCAGTGACACCACTAGCGGTGAGCAGTACTTC

j_call: TRBJ2-5
d_call: TRBD1
v_call: TRBV5-1
clone_size: NA
cdr3_aa: CASSPFGQGKSETQYF
cdr3_nt: TGCGCCAGCAGCCCTTTTGGACAGGGGAAAAGCGAGACCCAGTACTTC

j_call: TRBJ1-6
d_call: TRBD1
v_call: TRBV7-9
clone_size: NA
cdr3_aa: CASSLWDRAGDNSPLHF
cdr3_nt: TGTGCCAGCAGCTTATGGGACAGGGCTGGTGATAATTCACCCCTCCACTTT